This T cell receptor (beta chain) appears in the sequencing data of a study of molecular identifiers for immune sequencing clone quantification. Source material for naive CD8 libraries was roughly 20,000 to 1,000,000 sorted cells, with 10%, 30% or 50% RNA. TCRdb itself ran the PCR reads through MiXCR, one entry per CDR3 protein. The sample contains some 580,000 distinct CDR3 sequences, about 25% of which appear only once. This clonotype was observed many times. This TCR derives from a human donor in good health. Some libraries in this study had Jurkat cell RNA spiked in. Sequences were obtained from naive CD8+ T cells from blood, with Jurkat cell RNA spiked in. Stated subset: FACS-sorted CD8+CD4-CCR7+CD45RA+ naive T cells.

The chain's CDR3 is CASSIGGGAGELFF. The CDR3 nucleotides are TGTGCCAGTAGTATCGGCGGCGGGGCCGGGGAGCTGTTTTTT. The chain joins TRBV19 to TRBJ2-2; a possible D gene is TRBD2 (6 bases). V was cut by 3 bases and J by 6 bases, with 11 bases left in between. CDR1 and CDR2 from the germline V gene are LNHDA and SQIVND (reference sequence). The CDR3 length is 14 residues.